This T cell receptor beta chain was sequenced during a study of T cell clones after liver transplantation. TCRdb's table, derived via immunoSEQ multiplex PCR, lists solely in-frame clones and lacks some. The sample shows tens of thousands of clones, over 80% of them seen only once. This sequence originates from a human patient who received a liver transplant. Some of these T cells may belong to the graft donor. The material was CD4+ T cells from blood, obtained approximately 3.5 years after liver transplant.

The DNA of the CDR3 is TGTGCCAGCAGTTTACTTGCGGGAGACTCCTACGAGCAGTACTTC. This sequence encodes CASSLLAGDSYEQYF. V and J are TRBV28 and TRBJ2-7, with 7 positions matching TRBD2. Trimming took 2 bases from V and 0 from J; bases not matched to a gene: 4. Germline loops: CDR1 MDHEN, CDR2 SYDVKM. The CDR3 covers 15 residues. The complete variable domain, with remaining parts taken from reference TRBV28 and TRBJ2-7, reads DVKVTQSSRYLVKRTGEKVFLECVQDMDHENMFWYRQDPGLGLRLIYFSYDVKMKEKGDIPEGYSVSREKKERFSLILESASTNQTSMYLCASSLLAGDSYEQYFGPGTRLTVT.